This T cell receptor (beta chain) comes out of a study of Ad26.COV2.S vaccination and SARS-CoV-2 variants. Study-level background: Vaccine-arm donor from the placebo-controlled COV1001 Ad26.COV2.S trial. The study's findings and limits: Placebo recipients trailed vaccine recipients in spike-specific TCR breadth.

As concerns this clone: Its antigen is unidentified.

The CDR3 covers 14 residues. The V end lost 5 bases, the J end lost 4 bases, and 14 bases lay between the germline ends. CDR1 SGHVS and CDR2 FQNEAQ come from the germline V gene. Repertoires were generated with immunoSEQ multiplex PCR, while TCRdb's copy carries only in-frame clones and drops some. In the table there are about 250,000 clones, approximately 87% of which are singletons. Treatment reported: around 19 received Ad26.COV2.S at low or high dose, single or two shots; 5 received placebo; per-sample allocation not given. Sampling took place 63 days after the first vaccine or placebo injection.

This clonotype was sampled from a person between 18 and 65 years old who received the Ad26.COV2.S COVID-19 vaccine or a placebo. V usage is TRBV7-8 and J usage is TRBJ1-1; perhaps TRBD1 as D (5 bases). Sequenced here: peripheral blood, sampled in a trial of Ad26.COV2.S vaccine versus placebo. CDR3 nucleotide sequence: TGTGCCAGCAGCCCGGGACCGACGAGCACTGAAGCTTTCTTT. It specifies CASSPGPTSTEAFF.